One and the same sample provided the 10 T cell receptor beta chains below, sequenced in a study of cytomegalovirus exposure and HLA in healthy donors. The primer mix had 60 Vbeta and 13 Jbeta primers. Clones were read by immunoSEQ multiplex PCR, and TCRdb kept only the in-frame ones, dropping some. The data contain roughly 200,000 clones, around 80% of them singletons. The sample comprised PBMCs. The origin of the receptors is a man over 45 in good health and CMV-seronegative.

The rearrangement joins TRBV2 to TRBJ1-2; D ambiguous. The CDR3 is 13 amino acids. Between the trimmed V and J ends, which lost 4 bases and 6 bases, there was a span of 12 bases. Germline CDR1 and CDR2: SNHLY and FYNNEI. Here the CDR3 reads CASSGPGGNGYTF. The CDR3 DNA follows: TGTGCCAGCAGTGGCCCTGGAGGGAATGGCTACACCTTC.

This clone has just one count. The J gene is TRBJ2-7, the V gene TRBV18; 9 bases map to TRBD1. The CDR3 sequence is 15 residues long. The germline CDR1 and CDR2 sequences are KGHSH and LQKENI. With V trimmed by 2 bases and J by 1 base, 3 bases remained unmatched. The CDR3 region has the DNA TGTGCCAGCTCACCAGGGACAGGGTTTTCCTACGAGCAGTACTTC. This sequence encodes CASSPGTGFSYEQYF.

The sample holds one count of this clone. V and J are TRBV7-3 and TRBJ2-1; weak D call: TRBD2 (5 bases). Germline CDR1 reads SGHTA; CDR2 reads FQGTGA. The CDR3 extends over 13 amino acids. Trimming removed 5 bases from V and 7 bases from J, with 12 bases in between. CDR3 sequence: CASSRALANEQFF. The CDR3 DNA reads TGTGCCAGCAGCCGGGCCCTAGCAAATGAGCAGTTCTTC.

V and J are TRBV9 and TRBJ1-6, with a tentative D call TRBD1 (5 bases). The CDR3 totals 13 residues. V shed 4 bases and J shed 13 bases, with 15 bases lying between them. Germline V CDR1 and CDR2: SGDLS, YYNGEE. CDR3 residues: CASSPTVGTPLHF. The CDR3 bases are TGTGCCAGCAGCCCCACGGTCGGGACTCCCCTCCACTTT.

This chain uses TRBV7-7 with TRBJ2-7, with a possible D match to TRBD2 (5 bases). There are 13 residues in the CDR3. CDR1 is SSHAT and CDR2 is FNYEAQ in the germline V gene (reference sequence). The CDR3 DNA reads TGTGCTATCGGGGATCTACTCTCCTACGAGCAGTACTTC. Its translation is CAIGDLLSYEQYF.

This chain uses TRBV18 with TRBJ2-5; D gene ambiguous. CDR3 length equals 12 residues. Per the germline V gene, CDR1 is KGHSH and CDR2 is LQKENI. V was cut by 4 bases and J by 4 bases, with 7 bases left in between. The CDR3 region has the DNA TGTGCCAGCTCACGACTGGGAGAGACCCAGTACTTC. Its protein product is CASSRLGETQYF.

The chain recombines TRBV6-6 with TRBJ2-7; tentative D call: TRBD2 (6 bases). Trimming left V 10 bases short and J 1 base short, with 17 bases between. The CDR3 extends over 14 amino acids. The germline gives CDR1 MNHNY, CDR2 SVGAGI (reference sequence). The CDR3 DNA follows: TGTGCCACTAGGACGGGAGTCGGGTCCTACGAGCAGTACTTC. Protein sequence: CATRTGVGSYEQYF.

CDR3 sequence reads: CASSPSWGGINEQFF. The CDR3 nucleotides are TGTGCCAGCAGCCCCAGTTGGGGAGGCATCAATGAGCAGTTCTTC. The chain couples TRBV27 to TRBJ2-1; TRBD2 is a possible D gene (6 bases). Germline lookup yields CDR1 MNHEY and CDR2 SMNVEV (reference sequence). V lost 6 bases, J lost 6 bases, and 18 bases lay in between. This CDR3 is built from 15 residues.

A word on this clone: Other DNA sequences in the sample encode the same CDR3. The rearrangement uses TRBV28 and TRBJ2-2, with a tentative D call TRBD2 (7 bases). The CDR3 spans 19 residues. Per the germline V gene, CDR1 is MDHEN and CDR2 is SYDVKM. The ends were cut back, 4 bases at V and 4 bases at J, with 25 bases in the middle. CDR3: CASSSPFSGGARSTGELFF. CDR3 sequence (DNA): TGTGCCAGCAGTTCCCCTTTTTCGGGGGGCGCGCGCTCCACCGGGGAGCTGTTTTTT.

The rearrangement uses TRBV10-3 and TRBJ2-5; TRBD2 agrees at 10 bases. The J call is in doubt because the DNA end fits TRBJ2-7 better. Germline CDR1 reads ENHRY; CDR2 reads SYGVKD. The CDR3 loop spans 15 amino acids. CDR3: CAIRGTSGNSYEQYF. The CDR3 DNA reads TGTGCCATCAGGGGCACTAGCGGGAACTCCTACGAGCAGTACTTC.